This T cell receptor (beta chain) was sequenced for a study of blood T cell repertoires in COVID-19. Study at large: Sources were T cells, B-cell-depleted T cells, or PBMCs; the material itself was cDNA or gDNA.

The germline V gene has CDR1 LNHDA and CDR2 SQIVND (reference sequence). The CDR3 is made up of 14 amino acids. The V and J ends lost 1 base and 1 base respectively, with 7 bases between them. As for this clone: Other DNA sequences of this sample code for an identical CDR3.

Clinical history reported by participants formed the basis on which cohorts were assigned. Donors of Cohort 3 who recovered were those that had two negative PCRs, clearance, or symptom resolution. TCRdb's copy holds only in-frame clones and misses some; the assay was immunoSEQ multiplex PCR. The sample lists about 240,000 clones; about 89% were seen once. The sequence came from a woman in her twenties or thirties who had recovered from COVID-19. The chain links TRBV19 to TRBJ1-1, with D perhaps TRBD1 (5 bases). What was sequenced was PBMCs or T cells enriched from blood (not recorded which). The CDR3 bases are TGTGCCAGTAGTATAGGACAGCAGAACACTGAAGCTTTCTTT. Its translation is CASSIGQQNTEAFF.